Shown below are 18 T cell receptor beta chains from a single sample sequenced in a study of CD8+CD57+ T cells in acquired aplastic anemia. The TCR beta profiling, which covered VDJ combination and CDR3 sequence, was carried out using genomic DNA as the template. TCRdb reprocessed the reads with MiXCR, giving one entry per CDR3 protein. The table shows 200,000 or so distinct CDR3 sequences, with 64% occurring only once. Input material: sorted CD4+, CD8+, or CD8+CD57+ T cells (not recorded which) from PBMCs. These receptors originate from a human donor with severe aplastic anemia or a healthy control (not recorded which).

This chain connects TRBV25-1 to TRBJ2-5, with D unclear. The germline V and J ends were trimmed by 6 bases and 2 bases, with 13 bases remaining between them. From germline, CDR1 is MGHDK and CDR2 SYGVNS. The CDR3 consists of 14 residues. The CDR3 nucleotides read TGTGCCAGCAGCCTCCTCAGCACACAAGAGACCCAGTACTTC. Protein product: CASSLLSTQETQYF.

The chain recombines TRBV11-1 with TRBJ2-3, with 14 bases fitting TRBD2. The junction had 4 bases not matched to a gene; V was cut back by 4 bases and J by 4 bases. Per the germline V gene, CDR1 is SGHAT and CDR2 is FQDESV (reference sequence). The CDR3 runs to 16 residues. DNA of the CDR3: TGTGCCAGCAGCTCGGGACTAGCGGGAGTGGCAGATACGCAGTATTTT. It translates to CASSSGLAGVADTQYF. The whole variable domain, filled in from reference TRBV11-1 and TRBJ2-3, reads EAEVAQSPRYKITEKSQAVAFWCDPISGHATLYWYRQILGQGPELLVQFQDESVVDDSQLPKDRFSAERLKGVDSTLKIQPAELGDSAMYLCASSSGLAGVADTQYFGPGTRLTVL.

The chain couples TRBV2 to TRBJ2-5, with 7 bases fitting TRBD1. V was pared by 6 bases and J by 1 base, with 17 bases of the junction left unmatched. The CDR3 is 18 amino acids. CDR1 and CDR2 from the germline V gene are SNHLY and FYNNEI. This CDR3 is CASSLGSGTAPPQETQYF. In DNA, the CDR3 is TGTGCCAGCAGCTTGGGATCCGGGACAGCTCCTCCCCAAGAGACCCAGTACTTC. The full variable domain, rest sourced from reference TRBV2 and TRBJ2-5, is EPEVTQTPSHQVTQMGQEVILRCVPISNHLYFYWYRQILGQKVEFLVSFYNNEISEKSEIFDDQFSVERPDGSNFTLKIRSTKLEDSAMYFCASSLGSGTAPPQETQYFGPGTRLLVL.

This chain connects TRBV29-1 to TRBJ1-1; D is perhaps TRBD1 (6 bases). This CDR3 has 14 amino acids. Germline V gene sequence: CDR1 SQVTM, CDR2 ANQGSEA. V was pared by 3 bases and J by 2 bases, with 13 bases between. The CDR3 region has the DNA TGCAGCGTTGACCCGTCGGGGACAAACACTGAAGCTTTCTTT. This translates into CSVDPSGTNTEAFF.

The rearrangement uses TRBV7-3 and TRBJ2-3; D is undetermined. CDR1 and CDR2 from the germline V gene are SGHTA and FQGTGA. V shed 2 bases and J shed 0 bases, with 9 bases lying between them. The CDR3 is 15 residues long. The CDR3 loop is CASSLHLPSTDTQYF. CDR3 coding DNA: TGTGCCAGCAGCTTACATCTACCAAGCACAGATACGCAGTATTTT.

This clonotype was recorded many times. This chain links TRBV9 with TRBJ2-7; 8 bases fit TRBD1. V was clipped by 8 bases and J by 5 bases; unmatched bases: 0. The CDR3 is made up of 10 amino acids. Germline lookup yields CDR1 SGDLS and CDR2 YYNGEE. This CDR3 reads CARTGDEQYF. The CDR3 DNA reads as TGTGCCAGGACAGGGGACGAGCAGTACTTC.

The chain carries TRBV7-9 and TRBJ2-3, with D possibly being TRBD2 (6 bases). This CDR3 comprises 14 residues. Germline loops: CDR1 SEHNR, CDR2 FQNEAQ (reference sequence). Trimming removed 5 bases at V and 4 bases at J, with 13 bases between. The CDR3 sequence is CASSLNSGPDTQYF. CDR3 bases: TGTGCCAGCAGCCTAAATAGCGGACCAGATACGCAGTATTTT.

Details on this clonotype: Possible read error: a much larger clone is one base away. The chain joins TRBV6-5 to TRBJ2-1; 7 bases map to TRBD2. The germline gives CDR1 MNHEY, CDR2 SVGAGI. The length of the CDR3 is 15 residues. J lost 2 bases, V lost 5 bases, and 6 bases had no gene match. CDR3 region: CASSGSGAPYNEQFF. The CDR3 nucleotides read TGTGCCAGCAGTGGGAGCGGGGCCCCCTACAATGAGCAGTTCTTC.

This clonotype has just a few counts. In nucleotides, the CDR3 is TGTGCCAGCCCTTGGAACACCGGGGAGCTGTTTTTT. Translation gives CASPWNTGELFF. The rearrangement joins TRBV7-8 to TRBJ2-2; D gene uncertain. The CDR3 has 12 residues. The germline gives CDR1 SGHVS, CDR2 FQNEAQ. The V and J ends lost 8 bases and 1 base respectively, with 5 bases between them.

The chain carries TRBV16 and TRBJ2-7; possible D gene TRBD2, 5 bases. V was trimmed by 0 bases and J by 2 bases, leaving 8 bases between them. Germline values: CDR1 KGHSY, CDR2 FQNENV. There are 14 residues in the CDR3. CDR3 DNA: TGTGCCAGCAGCCAATCTTGGGGAGCCTACGAGCAGTACTTC. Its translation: CASSQSWGAYEQYF.

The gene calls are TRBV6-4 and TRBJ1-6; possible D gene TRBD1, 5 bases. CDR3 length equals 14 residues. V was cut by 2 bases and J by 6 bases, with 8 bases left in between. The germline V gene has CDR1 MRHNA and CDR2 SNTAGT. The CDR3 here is CASSDGASNSPLHF. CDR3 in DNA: TGTGCCAGCAGTGACGGGGCGAGTAATTCACCCCTCCACTTT.

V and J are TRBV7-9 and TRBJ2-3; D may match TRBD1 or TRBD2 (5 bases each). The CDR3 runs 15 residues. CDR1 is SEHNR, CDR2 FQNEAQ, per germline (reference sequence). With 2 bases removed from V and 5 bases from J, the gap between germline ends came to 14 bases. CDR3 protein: CASSLRRGMIDTQYF. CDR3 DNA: TGTGCCAGCAGCTTACGACGGGGCATGATAGATACGCAGTATTTT.

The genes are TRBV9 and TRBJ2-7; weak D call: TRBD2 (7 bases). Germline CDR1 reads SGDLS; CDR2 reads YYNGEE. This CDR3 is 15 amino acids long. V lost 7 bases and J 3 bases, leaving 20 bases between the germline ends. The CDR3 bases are TGTGCCAGCGGAGGGGGAATAGCGGGCCTCTACGAGCAGTACTTC. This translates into CASGGGIAGLYEQYF.

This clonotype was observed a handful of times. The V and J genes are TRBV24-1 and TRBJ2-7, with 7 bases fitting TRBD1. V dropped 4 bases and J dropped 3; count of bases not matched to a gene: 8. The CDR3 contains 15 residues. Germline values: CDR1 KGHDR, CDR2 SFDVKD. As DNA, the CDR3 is TGTGCCACCAGTGAGGGGGACAGCCGGTTCTACGAGCAGTACTTC. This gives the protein CATSEGDSRFYEQYF.

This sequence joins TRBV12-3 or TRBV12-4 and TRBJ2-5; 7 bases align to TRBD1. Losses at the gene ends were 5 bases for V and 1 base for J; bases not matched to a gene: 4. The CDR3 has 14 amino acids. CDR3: CASSPGTVQETQYF. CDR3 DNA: TGTGCCAGCAGTCCGGGGACAGTCCAAGAGACCCAGTACTTC.

The CDR3 DNA is TGCAGTGCCCCCGATTATCTCTCAGCCTACGAGCAGTACTTC. It translates to CSAPDYLSAYEQYF. The V call is TRBV20-1, the J call TRBJ2-7; D remains unclear. V dropped 6 bases and J dropped 2 bases, with 17 bases sitting between them. The CDR3 runs 14 residues. Germline V CDR1 and CDR2: DFQATT, SNEGSKA (reference sequence).

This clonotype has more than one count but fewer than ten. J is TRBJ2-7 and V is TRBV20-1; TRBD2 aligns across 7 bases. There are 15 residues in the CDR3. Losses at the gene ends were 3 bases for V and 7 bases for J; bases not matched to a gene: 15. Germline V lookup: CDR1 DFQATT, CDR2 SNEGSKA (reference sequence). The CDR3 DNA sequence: TGCAGTGCTAGCAGGGACTATGGGTCAAATTGGGAGCAGTACTTC. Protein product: CSASRDYGSNWEQYF.

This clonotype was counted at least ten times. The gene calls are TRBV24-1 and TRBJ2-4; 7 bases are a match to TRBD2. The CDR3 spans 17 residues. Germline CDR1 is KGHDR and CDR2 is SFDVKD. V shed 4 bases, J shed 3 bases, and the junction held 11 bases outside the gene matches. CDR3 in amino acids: CATSERGGLAGKNIQYF. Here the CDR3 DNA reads TGTGCCACCAGTGAACGGGGAGGGCTAGCCGGCAAAAACATTCAGTACTTC.